The text below deals with one T cell receptor beta chain. The target antigen is unknown. The assay was immunoSEQ multiplex PCR, and TCRdb's table has in-frame clones only and misses some. The table has fewer than 1.6 million clones, around 98.5% seen once; the top ten hold around 0.38%. In the CD4+ fraction, cells were divided into CD45RA+ naive and CD45RA-negative memory subsets. This CDR3 region has 14 residues. V dropped 2 bases and J dropped 3; count of bases not matched to a gene: 5. CDR1 SGHRS and CDR2 YFSETQ come from the germline V gene. This specimen belongs to a study of shared clonotypes between healthy human individuals. General study findings and limits: Represented diversity, genetic and exposure-history alike, was limited by few donors. Rarefaction curves obtained for sorted subsets showed sequencing incomplete despite large depth. The four-donor shared clonotypes exceeded non-shared clonotypes in generation probability, with non-shared ones scoring lower.

The source material was naive CD4+ T cells sorted from blood. Noted subset: CD45RA+ positively selected. The chain is built from TRBV5-1 and TRBJ2-7, with 7 bases that match TRBD1. This receptor was identified in a man aged 30 to 45 in good health. The CDR3 here is CASSFTTGSYEQYF. In DNA, the CDR3 is TGCGCCAGCAGCTTCACGACAGGGAGCTACGAGCAGTACTTC. The whole variable domain, remainder taken from reference TRBV5-1 and TRBJ2-7, is KAGVTQTPRYLIKTRGQQVTLSCSPISGHRSVSWYQQTPGQGLQFLFEYFSETQRNKGNFPGRFSGRQFSNSRSEMNVSTLELGDSALYLCASSFTTGSYEQYFGPGTRLTVT.